These 13 T cell receptor beta chains were all obtained from the same sample, sequenced in a study of OX40 agonist ivuxolimab in advanced cancers. The method was immunoSEQ multiplex PCR; TCRdb's version includes in-frame clones alone and lacks a portion of them. The data show about 59,000 clones, 85% to 90% seen once. This sample comprised CD4+ or CD8+ T cells sorted from blood, obtained in a trial of the OX40 agonist ivuxolimab. The origin of the receptors is an adult with an advanced solid tumor such as melanoma, head and neck, liver or kidney cancer.

The gene calls are TRBV5-1 and TRBJ2-4; 8 positions agree with TRBD1. The CDR3 runs 13 residues. The V gene end was trimmed by 4 bases and the J gene end by 5 bases; junction bases not matched to a gene: 2. Germline assignment: CDR1 SGHRS and CDR2 YFSETQ. The CDR3 bases are TGCGCCAGCAGCACGGACAGGGAAAACATTCAGTACTTC. Its protein is CASSTDRENIQYF.

The chain employs TRBV7-9 and TRBJ2-1, with TRBD1 matching 7 bases. The CDR3 is 16 residues long. Trimming removed 5 bases from V and 6 bases from J; junction bases left unmatched: 13. Per the germline V gene, CDR1 is SEHNR and CDR2 is FQNEAQ (reference sequence). The CDR3 here is CASSTYRGPRGNEQFF. The CDR3 region has the DNA TGTGCCAGCAGCACCTACAGGGGTCCTCGAGGCAATGAGCAGTTCTTC.

V gene TRBV6-1 combines with J gene TRBJ1-1; D call uncertain. Germline values: CDR1 MNHNS, CDR2 SASEGT. V was pared by 2 bases and J by 1 base, with 8 bases between. The CDR3 totals 14 residues. In DNA form, the CDR3 reads TGTGCCAGCAGTGAATCGGACTGGAACACTGAAGCTTTCTTT. It specifies CASSESDWNTEAFF.

The J gene is TRBJ1-2, the V gene TRBV5-6; maybe TRBD1 (6 bases). Between the trimmed V and J ends, which lost 1 base and 0 bases, there was a span of 16 bases. Germline V gene lookup returns CDR1 SGHDT and CDR2 YYEEEE. CDR3 length: 17 amino acids. The DNA of the CDR3 is TGTGCCAGCAGCTTGTTCCAGATCGGGACATCTAACTATGGCTACACCTTC. Protein sequence: CASSLFQIGTSNYGYTF.

This rearrangement joins TRBV10-3 to TRBJ2-1, with 9 bases that match TRBD1. Trimming took 6 bases from V and 5 from J; bases not matched to a gene: 5. This CDR3 spans 14 amino acids. Germline assignment: CDR1 ENHRY and CDR2 SYGVKD. The CDR3 DNA follows: TGTGCCATCAGACCAGGGACAGGGAACAATGAGCAGTTCTTC. Its protein product is CAIRPGTGNNEQFF.

The chain employs TRBV6-6 and TRBJ1-1; the match to TRBD1 covers 8 bases. V shed 2 bases and J 4 bases; nucleotides not matched to a gene: 6. The CDR3 is made up of 15 amino acids. Looked up from germline, CDR1 is MNHNY and CDR2 is SVGAGI (reference sequence). CDR3 in DNA: TGTGCCAGCAGTTACGCGCAGGGGGCTATCACTGAAGCTTTCTTT. As protein: CASSYAQGAITEAFF.

The CDR3 reads CAWSLTGGIGYGYTF. The CDR3 coding sequence is TGTGCCTGGAGCCTGACAGGGGGGATTGGCTATGGCTACACCTTC. This rearrangement joins TRBV30 to TRBJ1-2; 9 nucleotides line up with TRBD1. This CDR3 spans 15 amino acids. The V gene's germline CDR1 is GTSNPN and CDR2 SVGIG (reference sequence). Trimming at V came to 3 bases and at J to 4 bases, leaving 9 bases not matched to a gene.

The rearrangement joins TRBV9 to TRBJ2-7; tentatively, D is TRBD1 or TRBD2 (5 bases each). V lost 3 bases and J 5 bases, leaving 18 bases between the germline ends. The CDR3 spans 15 residues. The V gene's germline CDR1 is SGDLS and CDR2 YYNGEE. This CDR3 is CASSAAGTALNEQYF. The CDR3 nucleotides read TGTGCCAGCAGCGCGGCCGGGACCGCCTTGAACGAGCAGTACTTC.

The J gene is TRBJ1-2, the V gene TRBV10-2; D not resolved. Per germline, CDR1 WSHSY and CDR2 SAAADI. The CDR3 extends over 14 amino acids. Trimming shortened V by 2 bases and J by 5 bases, and 12 bases separated the two germline ends. The CDR3 coding sequence is TGCGCCAGCAGTGAGGACGGACCTTTGTATGGCTACACCTTC. This translates into CASSEDGPLYGYTF.

The V and J genes are TRBV28 and TRBJ2-7; 8 nucleotides agree with TRBD1. Germline loops: CDR1 MDHEN, CDR2 SYDVKM. The trim removed 4 bases at V and 4 bases at J, leaving 6 bases unmatched. This CDR3 is built from 14 residues. CDR3 in amino acids: CASSSPGTGYEQYF. The CDR3 nucleotides read TGTGCCAGCAGTTCCCCTGGGACAGGTTACGAGCAGTACTTC. Full variable domain (missing parts from reference TRBV28 and TRBJ2-7): DVKVTQSSRYLVKRTGEKVFLECVQDMDHENMFWYRQDPGLGLRLIYFSYDVKMKEKGDIPEGYSVSREKKERFSLILESASTNQTSMYLCASSSPGTGYEQYFGPGTRLTVT.

The genes are TRBV28 and TRBJ1-2; 7 bases map to TRBD1. Germline V lookup: CDR1 MDHEN, CDR2 SYDVKM. With 3 bases clipped from V and 9 bases from J, the junction kept 10 bases outside the gene matches. The CDR3 contains 14 residues. The CDR3 sequence is CASSLDRLEWSYTF. Here the CDR3 DNA reads TGTGCCAGCAGTTTGGACAGGTTAGAATGGAGCTACACCTTC.

This sequence joins TRBV18 and TRBJ2-2, with a possible D match to TRBD2 (5 bases). Trimming took off 3 bases at V and 3 bases at J, with 14 bases between the two ends. Germline CDR1 reads KGHSH; CDR2 reads LQKENI. This CDR3 comprises 16 residues. The CDR3 loop reads CASSPTTAGDTGELFF. The CDR3 DNA is TGTGCCAGCTCACCGACGACTGCCGGGGACACCGGGGAGCTGTTTTTT.

This chain links TRBV4-3 with TRBJ2-2, with TRBD2 matching over 9 bases. V lost 0 bases to trimming and J lost 5 bases; unmatched junction nucleotides: 10. Germline values: CDR1 LGHNA, CDR2 YSLEER. CDR3 length: 18 residues. This chain's CDR3 is CASSQEVPAGGWTGELFF. The CDR3 bases are TGCGCCAGCAGCCAAGAGGTCCCGGCGGGAGGGTGGACCGGGGAGCTGTTTTTT.